The rows below give T cell receptor beta chains drawn from one sample of a study of blood T cell repertoires in COVID-19. Assay used: immunoSEQ multiplex PCR; TCRdb lists only in-frame clones, some missing. The table includes 200,000 to 250,000 clones, about 80% detected once. Material for sequencing was peripheral blood. Source of these receptors: a woman aged 45-65 years with acute or convalescent COVID-19. Both conserved end residues are part of each CDR3. D genes are given only for firm matches. Clone size appears in some rows only: once, few, many, or a class for an expanded clone.

v_call,d_call,j_call,clone_size,cdr3_nt,cdr3_aa
TRBV7-9,.,TRBJ2-3,.,TGTGCCAGCAGCTTACAGGGTTCCACAGATACGCAGTATTTT,CASSLQGSTDTQYF
TRBV30,TRBD1,TRBJ1-1,.,TGTGCCTGGACCAGGGGGCTGAACACTGAAGCTTTCTTT,CAWTRGLNTEAFF
TRBV6-6,TRBD1,TRBJ1-2,few,TGTGCCAGCGGTGGCCGCCAGGGGGCGCTTGGCTACACCTTC,CASGGRQGALGYTF
TRBV6-4,.,TRBJ2-6,many,TGTGCCAGCAGTGACTCCCACTCTGGGGCCAACGTCCTGACTTTC,CASSDSHSGANVLTF
TRBV14,TRBD2,TRBJ2-7,.,TGTGCCAGCAGCCTGACTAGCGGCTACGAGCAGTACTTC,CASSLTSGYEQYF
TRBV7-9,.,TRBJ1-1,few,TGTGCCAGCAGCTTATCAATGGGGGACATGAACACTGAAGCTTTCTTT,CASSLSMGDMNTEAFF
TRBV2,TRBD2,TRBJ2-2,.,TGTGCCAGCAGTAGGGCGGGAGCGACCGGGGAGCTGTTTTTT,CASSRAGATGELFF
TRBV11-2,TRBD1,TRBJ2-5,.,TGTGCCAGCAGCCCCGGGGACAGGGGTGAGGGAGAGACCCAGTACTTC,CASSPGDRGEGETQYF
TRBV27,TRBD2,TRBJ2-2,.,TGTGCCAGCGGCGGGGGATGGGAGGGGAACACCGGGGAGCTGTTTTTT,CASGGGWEGNTGELFF
TRBV30,TRBD1,TRBJ1-4,.,TGTGCCTGGAGCCAACAGACAGGGATTAATGAAAAACTGTTTTTT,CAWSQQTGINEKLFF
TRBV19,.,TRBJ1-4,.,TGTGCCAGTAGTCCCGTAACAACTAATGAAAAACTGTTTTTT,CASSPVTTNEKLFF
TRBV5-1,.,TRBJ2-3,once,TGCGCCAGCAGGTCGGAGGGTAGCACAGATACGCAGTATTTT,CASRSEGSTDTQYF
TRBV5-4,.,TRBJ2-3,.,TGTGCCAGCAGCTTGGCCGCAGATACGCAGTATTTT,CASSLAADTQYF
TRBV10-3,.,TRBJ1-5,once,TGTGCCATCAGTGACATGTACAGGGTTCAGCCCCAGCATTTT,CAISDMYRVQPQHF
TRBV6-4,.,TRBJ1-5,few,TGTGCCAGCAGTTGGGAGGACAATCAGCCCCAGCATTTT,CASSWEDNQPQHF
TRBV7-8,.,TRBJ1-1,.,TGTGCCAGCAGTCCGAGGGAAACCCACACTGAAGCTTTCTTT,CASSPRETHTEAFF
TRBV28,.,TRBJ1-2,.,TGTGCCAGCAGTTTATGGTCGGACATAGGGTACTATGGCTACACCTTC,CASSLWSDIGYYGYTF
TRBV18,.,TRBJ1-2,.,TGTGCCAGCTCACTGGGAGTCTATGGCTACACCTTC,CASSLGVYGYTF
TRBV28,TRBD1,TRBJ2-2,.,TGTGCCAGCAGTTTAGGATGGTTAGGTCCAGGGGGCACCGGGGAGCTGTTTTTT,CASSLGWLGPGGTGELFF
TRBV14,TRBD2,TRBJ2-1,.,TGTGCCAGCAGCCATTGGGGAGCGGGAGTTGAGCAGTTCTTC,CASSHWGAGVEQFF
TRBV13,.,TRBJ2-7,once,TGTGCCAGCAGCTTAGAGCGCCGCGGCTCCTACGAGCAGTACTTC,CASSLERRGSYEQYF
TRBV18,TRBD1,TRBJ2-7,.,TGTGCCAGCTCACCTGGGACAGTCTACGAGCAGTACTTC,CASSPGTVYEQYF
TRBV5-1,TRBD2,TRBJ2-1,once,TGCGCCAGCATGGGACTAGCGGCCTCCTACAATGAGCAGTTCTTC,CASMGLAASYNEQFF
TRBV6-6,TRBD2,TRBJ2-7,.,TGTGCCAGCAGCCCGGGGACTAGCGGCCGCTACGAGCAGTACTTC,CASSPGTSGRYEQYF
TRBV25-1,.,TRBJ1-5,once,TGTGCCAGCAGTCCGTTCGGCGGACAGCCCCAGCATTTT,CASSPFGGQPQHF
TRBV27,TRBD1,TRBJ2-7,.,TGTGCCAGCGGACAGGGGACATACGAGCAGTACTTC,CASGQGTYEQYF
TRBV2,.,TRBJ2-5,.,TGTGCCAGCGGGGGGGGCCGAGAGACCCAGTACTTC,CASGGGRETQYF
TRBV4-1,TRBD2,TRBJ2-1,.,TGCGCCAGCAGCCAAGCTCCTTTCCTAGCGGGAGTGGGCAATGAGCAGTTCTTC,CASSQAPFLAGVGNEQFF
TRBV4-3,.,TRBJ1-4,.,TGCGCCAGCAGCCAAGATTTATTCGATGGGGGGTCTAATGAAAAACTGTTTTTT,CASSQDLFDGGSNEKLFF